The T cell receptor beta chain described here comes from a study of T cell repertoires in cytomegalovirus infection (dated by TCRdb to about 2019). For context, the study as a whole: Donor HLA type was relevant to the analysis, as public TCR beta signatures indicated carriage of CMV infection together with the matching HLA type. The full study reports these points: The ex vivo response was dominated by HLA-C-restricted CMV-specific TCR beta clonotypes, and the single most frequent clonotype in two of eight donors was supplied by these HLA-C-restricted clonotypes. Carriers of CMV infection plus the relevant HLA type were discriminated by the cumulative frequency of public TCR beta family members in the study cohort and in an independent roughly 400-donor cohort.

Trimming leaves V shorter by 4 bases and J shorter by 5 bases, with the junction holding 13 bases beyond the gene matches. From the cysteine up to the phenylalanine, the CDR3 has a length of 17 residues. Only the CDR3 region is kept as DNA, spanning 51 bases read in frame from base 1. Reads for this sample came from an Illumina HiSeq 1500. TCRdb handled the public reads itself, with Q25 trimming in fastp and clone calling in MiXCR, and kept productive beta chains. Merged by CDR3 protein, the rows form single entries marked with the most common genes and DNA. This sample comprises around 440,000 distinct CDR3 sequences, over 9% of them detected only once. The ten biggest clones cover roughly 10% of the sample. This clonotype occurred many times. The antigen it binds to is not known. The record has no base qualities; no much larger clone is one base away.

The clonotype originates from a human donor in good health (CMV status not recorded). Some clones in this sample may be carry-over from other donors' samples. The chain is assembled from TRBV12-3 or TRBV12-4 and TRBJ1-2, with 10 central nucleotides matching TRBD1. Sequenced material: PBMCs. The DNA sequence is TGTGCCAGCAGTTCGGCCGGCCTCGGACAGGGGGGGTATGGCTACACCTTC. This is translated as CASSSAGLGQGGYGYTF.